This T cell receptor beta chain is from a study of T cell responses to AZD1222 COVID-19 vaccine. Produced via immunoSEQ multiplex PCR; TCRdb's table is partial and in-frame only. The sample shows about 87,000 clones, roughly 90% of them seen only once. Study-wide points: The donor group comprised mostly white British people and more females; the analysis possibly underestimated clonal diversity. Sampled repertoires all dated from after the peak T cell response. The number of AZD1222 recipients seropositive at baseline was only six. There were vaccine-associated CD4 TCRs across spike, dominant at 160-218 and 743-854.

A word on this clone: Its antigen is undetermined.

V was clipped by 1 base and J by 1 base, with 10 bases between them. The germline CDR1 and CDR2 sequences are SGHVS and FNYEAQ. The CDR3 covers 15 residues. The TCR sequence derives from an adult in good health. Source: peripheral blood, taken on day 0 of AZD1222 vaccination. The V call is TRBV7-6, the J call TRBJ2-5; D tentatively reads TRBD1 or TRBD2 (5 bases each). DNA for the CDR3: TGTGCCAGCAGCTTAGGAGGGGTCGTCCAAGAGACCCAGTACTTC. Translation gives CASSLGGVVQETQYF.